Below, 22 T cell receptor beta chains from the same sample are listed, as sequenced in a study of blood T cell repertoires in COVID-19. Clones were read by immunoSEQ multiplex PCR, and TCRdb kept only the in-frame ones, dropping some. The table shows about 34,000 clones, with 80% to 95% occurring only once. Sequences were obtained from peripheral blood. The receptors originated from an elderly man with acute or convalescent COVID-19.

This clone was seen a single time. This chain joins TRBV18 and TRBJ2-2, with TRBD1 matching over 7 bases. The CDR3 sequence is 15 residues long. Unmatched junction bases numbered 6, after V lost 1 base and J lost 7 bases. CDR1 KGHSH and CDR2 LQKENI come from the germline V gene. This chain's CDR3 is CASSPQQGRGGELFF. The CDR3 DNA follows: TGTGCCAGCTCACCACAACAGGGGAGAGGCGGGGAGCTGTTTTTT.

The chain joins TRBV5-6 to TRBJ2-5; D unresolved. This CDR3 contains 13 residues. V lost 0 bases to trimming and J lost 4 bases, with 7 bases between them. The germline CDR1 and CDR2 sequences are SGHDT and YYEEEE. The CDR3 reads CASSLGRRETQYF. The DNA of the CDR3 is TGTGCCAGCAGCTTGGGCAGGCGAGAGACCCAGTACTTC.

This clone was found once. V usage is TRBV28 and J usage is TRBJ1-5, with 9 bases identical to TRBD1. CDR1 MDHEN and CDR2 SYDVKM come from the germline V gene. The CDR3 is 15 residues long. The V gene end was trimmed by 3 bases and the J gene end by 5 bases; junction bases not matched to a gene: 5. The CDR3 region has the DNA TGTGCCAGCAGTTTCTCGGGACAGGGACATCAGCCCCAGCATTTT. Encoded protein: CASSFSGQGHQPQHF.

This clone has a handful of counts. V usage is TRBV23-1 and J usage is TRBJ1-4, with 8 bases aligning to TRBD1. TRBV23-1 is an ORF; its function is uncertain. The ends lost 3 bases at V and 6 bases at J; junction bases unmatched: 9. The CDR3 runs 16 residues. In nucleotides, the CDR3 is TGCGCCAGCAGTCACCCCGAGGACAGGGTGGATGAAAAACTGTTTTTT. Translated, it gives CASSHPEDRVDEKLFF.

The chain is built from TRBV28 and TRBJ2-3; D is uncertain. The CDR3 runs 11 residues. Looked up from germline, CDR1 is MDHEN and CDR2 is SYDVKM. Between the trimmed V and J ends, which lost 6 bases and 5 bases, there was a span of 6 bases. The CDR3 coding sequence is TGTGCCAGCAGAAATCGAGATACGCAGTATTTT. Translation gives CASRNRDTQYF.

The V and J genes are TRBV19 and TRBJ1-3, with TRBD1 matching 8 bases. The CDR3 contains 14 residues. V lost 11 bases, J lost 2 bases, and 8 bases stayed unmatched. Germline V gene lookup returns CDR1 LNHDA and CDR2 SQIVND (reference sequence). As DNA, the CDR3 is TGTGCCGCCGACAGGGGACGGGCTGGAAACACCATATATTTT. Translated, it gives CAADRGRAGNTIYF.

For this clone: The same CDR3 can be traced to other DNA sequences in this sample. V and J are TRBV7-3 and TRBJ1-3; 9 bases are a match to TRBD1. The CDR3 has 14 residues. J lost 4 bases, V lost 5 bases, and 3 bases had no gene match. The germline gives CDR1 SGHTA, CDR2 FQGTGA. The CDR3 region has the DNA TGTGCCAGCAGCCGGACAGGGGCAGGAAACACCATATATTTT. Its translation: CASSRTGAGNTIYF.

This rearrangement joins TRBV27 to TRBJ1-5; D unresolved. Per the germline V gene, CDR1 is MNHEY and CDR2 is SMNVEV (reference sequence). With 3 bases removed from V and 1 base from J, the gap between germline ends came to 7 bases. This CDR3 has 14 residues. In DNA form, the CDR3 reads TGTGCCAGCAGTTTCGCGTACAGCAATCAGCCCCAGCATTTT. It translates to CASSFAYSNQPQHF.

The DNA of the CDR3 is TGTGCCAGCAGCCCTCAGATTGGGCTCACTGAAGCTTTCTTT. Translated: CASSPQIGLTEAFF. V usage is TRBV27 and J usage is TRBJ1-1; no clear D gene. Germline assignment: CDR1 MNHEY and CDR2 SMNVEV (reference sequence). CDR3 length: 14 residues. V was clipped by 6 bases and J by 4 bases, with 15 bases between them.

This chain links TRBV5-1 with TRBJ1-4; TRBD1 might be the D (6 bases). CDR3 size: 12 residues. Germline loops: CDR1 SGHRS, CDR2 YFSETQ. V lost 4 bases to trimming and J lost 6 bases, with 7 bases between them. CDR3 sequence: CASSRQDEKLFF. The CDR3 region has the DNA TGCGCCAGCAGCCGACAGGATGAAAAACTGTTTTTT.

The rearrangement links TRBV6-5 to TRBJ2-5, with TRBD1 matching 10 bases. This CDR3 contains 15 residues. From germline, CDR1 is MNHEY and CDR2 SVGAGI. V trimming: 6 bases; J trimming: 5 bases; junction bases outside the gene matches: 9. Here the CDR3 reads CASSPGDRGWETQYF. CDR3 in DNA: TGTGCCAGCAGCCCCGGGGACAGGGGATGGGAGACCCAGTACTTC.

This clone was observed a few times. The chain links TRBV6-4 to TRBJ2-7, with D possibly TRBD1 on 6 matching bases. The germline gives CDR1 MRHNA, CDR2 SNTAGT. V was clipped by 8 bases and J by 4 bases, with 15 bases between them. The CDR3 is made up of 13 amino acids. The CDR3 here is CASPTRGGYEQYF. In nucleotides, the CDR3 is TGTGCCAGCCCAACGCGAGGGGGTTACGAGCAGTACTTC.

The chain carries TRBV19 and TRBJ1-1; D not resolved. The ends were cut back, 5 bases at V and 1 base at J, with 17 bases in the middle. CDR1 is LNHDA and CDR2 is SQIVND in the germline V gene (reference sequence). CDR3 length: 16 residues. The CDR3 reads CASSLSPAGENTEAFF. The CDR3 bases are TGTGCCAGTAGTCTCTCCCCGGCGGGAGAGAACACTGAAGCTTTCTTT.

This chain connects TRBV6-5 to TRBJ1-2; TRBD1 is a possible D gene (5 bases). Between the trimmed V and J ends, which lost 7 bases and 8 bases, there was a span of 14 bases. This CDR3 has 12 amino acids. Germline V gene lookup returns CDR1 MNHEY and CDR2 SVGAGI. The CDR3 DNA sequence: TGTGCCAGCACCTCGGGGGGGATCGGCTACACCTTC. The encoded protein is CASTSGGIGYTF.

The genes are TRBV5-6 and TRBJ2-3, with 9 nucleotides matching TRBD1. Germline lookup yields CDR1 SGHDT and CDR2 YYEEEE. CDR3 size: 12 residues. V lost 5 bases, J lost 9 bases, and 4 bases stayed unmatched. In nucleotides, the CDR3 is TGTGCCAGCAGATCAGACAGGGGGACGCAGTATTTT. Protein sequence: CASRSDRGTQYF. The full variable domain, rest sourced from reference TRBV5-6 and TRBJ2-3, is DAGVTQSPTHLIKTRGQQVTLRCSPKSGHDTVSWYQQALGQGPQFIFQYYEEEERQRGNFPDRFSGHQFPNYSSELNVNALLLGDSALYLCASRSDRGTQYFGPGTRLTVL.

The gene calls are TRBV5-1 and TRBJ1-4, with TRBD1 matching 8 bases. Germline CDR1 is SGHRS and CDR2 is YFSETQ. The V gene end was trimmed by 0 bases and the J gene end by 7 bases; junction bases not matched to a gene: 5. This CDR3 is 15 amino acids long. The CDR3 coding sequence is TGCGCCAGCAGCTTGGCTGGACAGGGAAGTGAAAAACTGTTTTTT. Protein: CASSLAGQGSEKLFF.

This chain joins TRBV28 and TRBJ1-1, with TRBD1 matching over 9 bases. The CDR3 loop spans 15 amino acids. Germline V gene sequence: CDR1 MDHEN, CDR2 SYDVKM. The V gene end was trimmed by 6 bases and the J gene end by 2 bases; junction bases not matched to a gene: 7. CDR3 nucleotides: TGTGCCAGCAGAGGAAGGACAGGGGACAACACTGAAGCTTTCTTT. This codes for CASRGRTGDNTEAFF.

V gene TRBV28 combines with J gene TRBJ1-6; D is undetermined. The CDR3 runs to 13 residues. Trimming removed 6 bases at V and 6 bases at J, with 9 bases between. Germline CDR1 MDHEN, CDR2 SYDVKM. DNA for the CDR3: TGTGCCAGCAGGGGCTCCGGTAATTCACCCCTCCACTTT. This translates into CASRGSGNSPLHF.

This clone was seen more than once but under ten times. The V gene is TRBV12-3 or TRBV12-4, the J gene TRBJ1-2, with a tentative D call TRBD1 (6 bases). The CDR3 length is 13 residues. V was clipped by 5 bases and J by 4 bases, with 11 bases between them. This CDR3 reads CASSQQGGYGYTF. Written as DNA, the CDR3 is TGTGCCAGCAGTCAACAGGGCGGCTATGGCTACACCTTC.

The chain uses TRBV5-5 and TRBJ1-1; no reliable D call. Germline CDR1 SGHKS, CDR2 YYEKEE (reference sequence). The CDR3 has 15 amino acids. V lost 4 bases and J 5 bases, leaving 18 bases between the germline ends. The CDR3 reads CASSPFRLPGTEAFF. CDR3 in DNA: TGTGCCAGCAGCCCGTTCAGGCTTCCGGGAACTGAAGCTTTCTTT.

This clone appeared a single time. The genes are TRBV14 and TRBJ2-2; 7 bases map to TRBD1. The V segment lost 3 bases and the J segment 3 bases; nucleotides outside the gene matches: 7. The germline gives CDR1 SGHDN, CDR2 FVKESK. CDR3 length equals 16 residues. This CDR3 is CASSQATGAHTGELFF. As DNA, the CDR3 is TGTGCCAGCAGCCAGGCCACAGGGGCCCACACCGGGGAGCTGTTTTTT.

The CDR3 DNA is TGCGCCAGCAGCTTGGGGCCTACACTAAATAATTCACCCCTCCACTTT. It is translated as CASSLGPTLNNSPLHF. This chain links TRBV5-1 with TRBJ1-6; D is ambiguous. Germline V gene sequence: CDR1 SGHRS, CDR2 YFSETQ. Trimming cost V 0 bases and J 5 bases, with 12 bases left between them. The CDR3 covers 16 residues. The whole variable domain, filled in from reference TRBV5-1 and TRBJ1-6, reads KAGVTQTPRYLIKTRGQQVTLSCSPISGHRSVSWYQQTPGQGLQFLFEYFSETQRNKGNFPGRFSGRQFSNSRSEMNVSTLELGDSALYLCASSLGPTLNNSPLHFGNGTRLTVT.